This paragraph reports one T cell receptor (beta chain). These data come from a study of blood T cell repertoires in COVID-19. Across the whole study: T cells, B-cell-depleted T cells, or PBMCs provided the cDNA or gDNA that served as material.

The germline CDR1 and CDR2 sequences are MNHEY and SMNVEV (reference sequence). The CDR3 sequence is 18 residues long. J gave up 2 bases and V 5 bases, and 12 bases lay outside the gene matches. Per the original data handling: For nucleated cells, counts were estimated from reference gene primer amplification. Clones were read by immunoSEQ multiplex PCR, and TCRdb kept only the in-frame ones, dropping some. From that table come the V and J calls and clone size; the DNA was used to work out D and trimming. Here the sample spans some 80,000 clones, around 76% being singletons. The specimen sequenced was peripheral blood. The source is a woman older than 75 with active or convalescent COVID-19. The chain employs TRBV27 and TRBJ2-3; 11 bases map to TRBD2. The CDR3: CASSLISGLAAYTDTQYF. The CDR3 DNA reads TGTGCCAGCAGTCTGATATCGGGACTAGCGGCCTACACAGATACGCAGTATTTT.